The sequence of this TCR beta chain was determined in a study of beta chain features in type 1 diabetes (dated by TCRdb to between 2017 and 2018). Background on the whole study: Patients and healthy donors did not differ in mean age, gender distribution, total cell number or subset yield. A total of some 100,000,000 sorted cells were examined across all samples, and the number of cells per subset was strongly correlated with RNA yield. In the study, TCRB repertoires of sorted circulating CD4+ T cell subsets from recently diagnosed type 1 diabetes patients were compared with those of matched healthy donors. Regulatory and stem cell-like memory subsets were isolated from only 8 patients and roughly 8 healthy donors, whereas naive and central memory subsets came from all 30 or so donors.

Each donor gave one peripheral blood draw, averaging about 120 mL, which was collected into heparinised tubes. A BD FACSAria II was used to sort naive, central memory, regulatory and stem cell-like memory CD4+ T cells with a panel that included CD45RO, CCR7, CD25, CD127, CD95 and CD27. Every sorted population had a purity above 95%. PBMCs were isolated immediately by Lymphoprep density gradient centrifugation and stained directly without culture. To minimize batch effects, samples were stained and sorted in pairs, one healthy donor with one patient per experiment. The cysteine opens and the phenylalanine closes a CDR3 of 14 amino acids. Solely the CDR3 DNA is kept, with 42 bases framed from the first base. Trimming costs V 7 bases and J 0 bases, and their ends lie 11 bases apart. Reading the germline V gene (reference sequence) gives CDR1 MNHEY and CDR2 SMNVEV. General findings and caveats noted by the study authors: Patients with type 1 diabetes made fewer insertions and deleted more nucleotides at VDJ recombination sites, implying thymic rearrangement abnormalities. Shorter templates might have been favored by PCR, but patient and control samples were amplified and corrected together, so both groups would have been affected equally by any skew. Naive, central memory and regulatory TCRB repertoires appeared to be more similar among patients than among healthy donors. Because cDNA rather than genomic DNA was sequenced, highly expressing activated cells could have been over-represented, although no difference in activation and CD3 levels was found between groups. Because small numbers of individuals were included in the HLA sub-analyses, any influence of HLA type on TCRB rearrangement was left unresolved. In all four CD4+ subsets, TCRB CDR3 length was moderately but significantly shorter in type 1 diabetes patients.

The entire isolated RNA was reverse transcribed using the High Capacity cDNA Reverse Transcription Kit, and thus expressed TCRB transcripts were sequenced. Naive, central memory and regulatory T cell samples underwent deep immunoSEQ sequencing, averaging about 3.5 million total reads per sample. After sorted cells were lysed in RLT buffer, RNA was extracted with DNase-treated RNeasy Micro or Mini kits, with the choice depending on cell number. Each cell subset was processed separately to prevent cross-contamination, with patient and healthy donor samples processed together. Using the immunoSEQ multiplex PCR, TCRB sequences were amplified from cDNA into 87-bp fragments spanning the CDR3 region. Sequencing of the amplicons was performed on the Illumina HiSeq platform. The study's own analysis went as follows. Synthetic template baselines were used to correct PCR bias computationally, reads within Hamming distance 2 were collapsed together, and singletons that could not be merged were discarded. Reads were aligned to IMGT to assign V, D and J genes, CDR3 length, and insertions or deletions at six rearrangement sites. Within each subset, clonotype counts were normalized to the number of sorted cells before true diversity and Gini coefficients were calculated with the tcR R package. The overlap coefficient, calculated on TCRB nucleotide sequences, was used to measure repertoire sharing. Out-of-frame TCRB sequences from naive cells were analyzed to stand in for the pre-selection repertoire. This is the immuneACCESS table as TCRdb keeps it, with only in-frame sequences that have V and J called. A part of the clones is gone; compared with another copy, unresolved V genes explain less than half, and the rest is unexplained. V and J calls and clone size follow that table, whereas D and trimming were derived from the DNA. In all, the sample holds approximately 730,000 clones, and over 10% of those were seen once. Of the sample, 0.022% is held by the ten largest clones.

A word on this clone: Its target antigen remains unknown. No quality values exist for individual bases; no much larger clone is one base distant.

The receptor chain draws on TRBV27 and TRBJ2-3, with the identity of the D gene unclear. This receptor was obtained from a man aged 18-30 years with type 1 diabetes. Sequencing was performed on naive CD4+ T cells from blood. According to the study, the label for this sample's cell subset or site signals: true naive CD4+ T cells. The CDR3 region: CASKIYRSTDTQYF. In nucleotides, the sequence is TGTGCCAGCAAGATTTACAGAAGCACAGATACGCAGTATTTT.